The TCR beta chain described here comes from a study of OX40 agonist ivuxolimab in advanced cancers. Study-level background: Ivuxolimab was a fully human IgG2 agonistic monoclonal antibody targeting the costimulatory receptor OX40 (CD134). In the dose-escalation cohort, roughly 80% of patients were male, and the mean age was approximately 55 years, with a range of about 23 to 85. Of the approximately 54 dose-escalation patients, hepatocellular carcinoma was present in around 20, melanoma in around 15, renal cell carcinoma in 9 and head and neck cancer in 9. The paper reports the monotherapy dose-escalation portion (N ≈ 50 patients) of the phase I ivuxolimab trial. Intravenous ivuxolimab was administered to patients every 2 weeks at six dose levels: 0.01, 0.1, 0.3, 1.5, 3 and 10 mg/kg. Patients were allowed to have had prior anti-PD-1, anti-PD-L1 or anti-CTLA-4 therapy, and approximately 40% of the dose-escalation patients had previously received checkpoint inhibitors. The purpose of peripheral TCRbeta sequencing was to test whether ivuxolimab changed TCR sequence diversity and led to clonal T-cell expansion. Partial responses were achieved by three dose-escalation patients, of whom one had hepatocellular carcinoma and two had cutaneous melanoma. The paper's findings and limits, for the study overall: On average, CD8+ T cells showed more expanded clones than CD4+ T cells after ivuxolimab. Low levels of normalized T-cell clonal expansion were also seen in some patients who did not respond. At doses of 0.1 to 3.0 mg/kg, clonal expansion of both CD4+ and CD8+ blood T cells was observed from baseline to week 6. Antigen specificity was not determined for the clonally expanded peripheral T cells. In the 0.1-3.0 mg/kg groups, partial responders had among the lowest normalized peripheral clonal expansion, particularly in CD8+ T cells.

To sequence the TCRbeta CDR3 region, genomic DNA was isolated from the sorted cells. TCRbeta CDR3 regions were sequenced using the immunoSEQ Assay. TCRdb retrieved this table from immuneACCESS and kept in-frame rearrangements only. Not all clones are present; in checked studies, unresolved V genes account for under half, and no reason is known for the remainder. Here the sample has about 45,000 clones; roughly 90% occur a single time. About 15% of the sample lies in the top ten. For this clone: Its antigen specificity is not known. No base-level quality is on record; no much larger clone is a single base apart.

The trial excluded patients who had a history of autoimmune disease or were on systemic immunosuppression. Peripheral blood for TCR sequencing was collected from all dose cohorts at baseline, on cycle 4 day 1, and on cycle 7 day 1. The samples were taken from a phase I, first-in-human, multicenter, open-label dose-escalation trial of ivuxolimab. Adults with locally advanced or metastatic head and neck squamous cell, hepatocellular, melanoma or renal cell carcinoma were enrolled in the trial. CD4+ and CD8+ T cells were sorted separately from peripheral blood before TCR sequencing. For CDR1 and CDR2, the germline V gene lists SGHDN and FVKESK. V loses 2 bases of germline sequence and J loses 4 bases, and the interval between the two ends is 11 bases. There are 14 amino acids in the CDR3, from cysteine to phenylalanine inclusive. Only the CDR3 DNA is retained, 42 bases long and in frame from the first base.

The material sequenced was CD4+ or CD8+ T cells sorted from blood, taken in a trial of the OX40 agonist ivuxolimab. The TCR comes from an adult with an advanced solid tumor such as melanoma, head and neck, liver or kidney cancer. Rearrangement joined TRBV14 to TRBJ1-2, with the identity of the D gene unclear. The CDR3 in this case is CASSQRPLTYGYTF. The nucleotides are TGTGCCAGCAGCCAACGACCGCTAACCTATGGCTACACCTTC.